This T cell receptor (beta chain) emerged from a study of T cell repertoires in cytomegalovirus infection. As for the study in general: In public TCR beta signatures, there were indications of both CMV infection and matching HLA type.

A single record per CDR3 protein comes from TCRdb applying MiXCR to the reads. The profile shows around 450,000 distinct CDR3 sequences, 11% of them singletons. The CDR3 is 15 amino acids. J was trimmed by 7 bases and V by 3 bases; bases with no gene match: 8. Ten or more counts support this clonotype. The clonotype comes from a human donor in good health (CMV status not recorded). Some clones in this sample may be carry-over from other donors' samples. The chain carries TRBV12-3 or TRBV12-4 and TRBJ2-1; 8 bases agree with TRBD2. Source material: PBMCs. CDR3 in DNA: TGTGCCAGCAGTTTCGGCGGGAGGCTTGGTAATGAGCAGTTCTTC. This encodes CASSFGGRLGNEQFF.